Below, one T cell receptor beta chain is given with its context. Its antigen is unidentified. This specimen belongs to a study of cytomegalovirus exposure and HLA in healthy donors. At the level of the study: The platform used for the roughly 110 validation repertoires matched that of the roughly 700 first-cohort repertoires, a later analysis reported.

V dropped 6 bases and J dropped 1; count of bases not matched to a gene: 4. The germline gives CDR1 MDHEN, CDR2 SYDVKM. The CDR3 length is 15 residues. The donors formed part of the 120-subject validation cohort, distinct from the approximately 670-subject first cohort. The table came from immunoSEQ multiplex PCR; TCRdb's copy has only in-frame clones and leaves some out. The data hold 150,000 to 200,000 clones, with 84% observed a single time. Broader study findings: Most TCR sequences proved rare, with some public TCRs found in many donors.

The TCR sequence derives from a man aged 18 to 29 in good health and CMV-seropositive. The material sequenced was PBMCs. V gene TRBV28 combines with J gene TRBJ2-7; 12 bases match TRBD2. CDR3 DNA sequence: TGTGCCAGCAGCCGTGGACTAGCGGGATCCTACGAGCAGTACTTC. Protein product: CASSRGLAGSYEQYF.